One sample yielded the 21 T cell receptor beta chains listed below, sequenced in a study of blood T cell repertoires in COVID-19. Sequenced by immunoSEQ multiplex PCR; TCRdb stores in-frame clones only, minus some. The table records 35,000 or so clones, roughly 90% of them present only once. The sequenced material came from peripheral blood. These receptor sequences come from a man in his 70s with acute or convalescent COVID-19.

This chain uses TRBV18 with TRBJ1-2, with D perhaps TRBD1 (5 bases). In germline, CDR1 is KGHSH, CDR2 LQKENI. The CDR3 has 14 residues. The ends were cut back, 3 bases at V and 1 base at J, with 9 bases in the middle. The CDR3: CASSPTDDNYGYTF. Written as DNA, the CDR3 is TGTGCCAGCTCACCGACAGACGATAACTATGGCTACACCTTC.

The chain has TRBV28 and TRBJ1-2, with 7 bases that match TRBD1. Germline V gene lookup returns CDR1 MDHEN and CDR2 SYDVKM. The J segment lost 0 bases and the V segment lost 4 bases, leaving 2 bases of the junction unmatched. The CDR3 is made up of 14 amino acids. As DNA, the CDR3 is TGTGCCAGCAGTTCGACAGGGTCTAACTATGGCTACACCTTC. Protein sequence: CASSSTGSNYGYTF.

This clone was picked up one time. CDR3 in amino acids: CASSESDSVGNIQYF. CDR3 in DNA: TGTGCCAGCAGTGAAAGTGATTCCGTCGGAAACATTCAGTACTTC. The J gene is TRBJ2-4, the V gene TRBV2; no definite D call. This CDR3 has 15 residues. V lost 2 bases, J lost 6 bases, and 14 bases lay in between. Germline V gene data show CDR1 as SNHLY and CDR2 as FYNNEI.

The V call is TRBV28, the J call TRBJ2-7, with TRBD1 matching over 8 bases. V gave up 7 bases and J gave up 2 bases; unmatched junction bases: 10. This CDR3 is 15 amino acids long. CDR1 is MDHEN, CDR2 SYDVKM, per germline. The CDR3 here is CASINPGTGTYEQYF. The CDR3 nucleotides read TGTGCCAGCATTAATCCCGGGACAGGCACCTACGAGCAGTACTTC.

The chain couples TRBV27 to TRBJ2-4, with D perhaps TRBD2 (6 bases). The V gene lost 4 bases and the J gene lost 1 base, with 11 bases spanning the gap. Germline V gives CDR1 MNHEY, CDR2 SMNVEV (reference sequence). The CDR3 is made up of 15 amino acids. This chain's CDR3 is CASSSGGTAKNIQYF. CDR3 nucleotides: TGTGCCAGCAGTTCGGGCGGGACCGCCAAAAACATTCAGTACTTC.

The V and J genes are TRBV5-5 and TRBJ1-5; D not resolved. The CDR3 spans 16 residues. Trimming took off 4 bases at V and 0 bases at J, with 14 bases between the two ends. Germline CDR1 and CDR2: SGHKS and YYEKEE (reference sequence). The CDR3 loop is CASSLKGRGSNQPQHF. CDR3 coding DNA: TGTGCCAGCAGCCTAAAAGGGCGGGGTAGCAATCAGCCCCAGCATTTT.

The genes are TRBV6-4 and TRBJ2-3; possible D gene TRBD1, 6 bases. CDR1 is MRHNA and CDR2 is SNTAGT in the germline V gene. The V gene lost 3 bases and the J gene lost 3 bases, with 7 bases spanning the gap. The CDR3 contains 13 residues. The CDR3 coding sequence is TGTGCCAGCAGTGATCAGGGGACAGATACGCAGTATTTT. Its protein product is CASSDQGTDTQYF.

This chain connects TRBV10-2 to TRBJ1-2, with TRBD1 identical over 8 bases. With 3 bases clipped from V and 13 bases from J, the junction kept 7 bases outside the gene matches. The CDR3 runs to 12 residues. Germline V gives CDR1 WSHSY, CDR2 SAAADI. CDR3 protein: CASSEPGQGGTF. Written as DNA, the CDR3 is TGCGCCAGCAGTGAACCCGGACAGGGCGGCACCTTC.

V gene TRBV19 combines with J gene TRBJ1-2, with TRBD1 matching over 11 bases. CDR1 LNHDA and CDR2 SQIVND come from the germline V gene (reference sequence). After removal of 5 bases from V and 3 bases from J, the junction contained 8 bases not matched to a gene. The CDR3 runs to 16 residues. In DNA form, the CDR3 reads TGTGCCAGTAGTCTCGGACAGGGGGCTTCGTACTATGGCTACACCTTC. It specifies CASSLGQGASYYGYTF.

The chain couples TRBV2 to TRBJ2-1, with D possibly being TRBD2 (5 bases). The CDR3 is 13 residues long. The V gene lost 7 bases and the J gene lost 4 bases, with 11 bases spanning the gap. Germline V lookup: CDR1 SNHLY, CDR2 FYNNEI. The CDR3 reads CASNQEAYNEQFF. The CDR3 nucleotides read TGTGCCAGCAACCAGGAGGCTTACAATGAGCAGTTCTTC.

This rearrangement joins TRBV2 to TRBJ2-7; 9 bases are shared with TRBD1. V shed 8 bases and J 1 base; nucleotides not matched to a gene: 6. The CDR3 spans 14 residues. Germline values: CDR1 SNHLY, CDR2 FYNNEI. Here the CDR3 DNA reads TGTGCCAGCCTTTGGGACAGGGAATCCTACGAGCAGTACTTC. Its protein product is CASLWDRESYEQYF.

The gene calls are TRBV5-1 and TRBJ2-2; no definite D call. There are 16 residues in the CDR3. Trimming cost V 0 bases and J 1 base, with 10 bases left between them. CDR1 is SGHRS, CDR2 YFSETQ, per germline. The CDR3 nucleotides read TGCGCCAGCAGCTTGGAATCCCCGGGGAACACCGGGGAGCTGTTTTTT. It specifies CASSLESPGNTGELFF.

The chain links TRBV21-1 to TRBJ1-5; the table's D call of TRBD1 was not tested on the DNA. TRBV21-1 is reported as a pseudogene. The CDR3 consists of 18 residues. CDR3 residues: CASSNRNRDRGLRQPQHF. CDR3 coding DNA: TGTGCCAGCAGCAATCGAAACCGGGACAGGGGGCTTCGGCAGCCCCAGCATTTT.

This chain uses TRBV19 with TRBJ2-1; TRBD2 might be the D (6 bases). V lost 4 bases and J 7 bases, leaving 11 bases between the germline ends. CDR1 is LNHDA, CDR2 SQIVND, per germline (reference sequence). The CDR3 totals 13 residues. The CDR3 here is CASSTGGINEQFF. The CDR3 DNA reads as TGTGCCAGTAGTACTGGCGGGATTAATGAGCAGTTCTTC.

The CDR3 sequence: CASSAQRGQGADTEAFF. Written as DNA, the CDR3 is TGTGCCAGCAGCGCCCAACGGGGACAGGGGGCAGATACTGAAGCTTTCTTT. V usage is TRBV9 and J usage is TRBJ1-1; 12 nucleotides agree with TRBD1. V shed 3 bases, J shed 5 bases, and the junction held 11 bases outside the gene matches. The CDR3 spans 17 residues. Germline V lookup: CDR1 SGDLS, CDR2 YYNGEE.

This clone occurred a few times. V usage is TRBV14 and J usage is TRBJ2-2; D not resolved. Between the trimmed V and J ends, which lost 1 base and 8 bases, there was a span of 11 bases. Germline V CDR1 and CDR2: SGHDN, FVKESK. There are 14 residues in the CDR3. The CDR3 spells CASSQVFSTGELFF. CDR3 DNA sequence: TGTGCCAGCAGCCAAGTTTTCTCGACAGGGGAGCTGTTTTTT. Based on the CDR3 plus reference TRBV14 and TRBJ2-2, the full variable domain is EAGVTQFPSHSVIEKGQTVTLRCDPISGHDNLYWYRRVMGKEIKFLLHFVKESKQDESGMPNNRFLAERTGGTYSTLKVQPAELEDSGVYFCASSQVFSTGELFFGEGSRLTVL.

V gene TRBV6-5 combines with J gene TRBJ1-1; unclear D gene. CDR1 MNHEY and CDR2 SVGAGI come from the germline V gene. V lost 0 bases to trimming and J lost 0 bases, with 8 bases between them. The CDR3 loop spans 15 amino acids. This CDR3 reads CASSYSSRMNTEAFF. In DNA, the CDR3 is TGTGCCAGCAGTTACTCGTCCAGGATGAACACTGAAGCTTTCTTT.

This clone appeared a few times. This sequence joins TRBV5-1 and TRBJ1-1; D is unclear. Looked up from germline, CDR1 is SGHRS and CDR2 is YFSETQ. This CDR3 region has 13 residues. Trimming left V 2 bases short and J 5 bases short, with 10 bases between. The CDR3 DNA sequence: TGCGCCAGCAGCTTTCAGGAGGGAACTGAAGCTTTCTTT. This sequence encodes CASSFQEGTEAFF.

The CDR3 reads CASSSATQETQYF. The CDR3 DNA sequence: TGTGCCAGTAGTTCCGCGACTCAAGAGACCCAGTACTTC. This chain connects TRBV19 to TRBJ2-5, with unresolved D. The CDR3 extends over 13 amino acids. Germline loops: CDR1 LNHDA, CDR2 SQIVND (reference sequence). With 5 bases removed from V and 2 bases from J, the gap between germline ends came to 9 bases.

The chain employs TRBV5-1 and TRBJ1-5; the D is unclear. CDR1 is SGHRS, CDR2 YFSETQ, per germline. The CDR3 sequence is 15 residues long. V was trimmed by 4 bases and J by 0 bases, leaving 11 bases between them. The CDR3 loop reads CASSLGDYSNQPQHF. The CDR3 DNA is TGCGCCAGCAGCCTGGGTGACTATAGCAATCAGCCCCAGCATTTT.

The chain is built from TRBV9 and TRBJ1-1; D not certain. CDR3 length equals 11 residues. Trimming removed 7 bases from V and 3 bases from J, with 7 bases in between. CDR1 is SGDLS, CDR2 YYNGEE, per germline. CDR3 region: CASGHDTEAFF. The CDR3 DNA sequence: TGTGCCAGCGGGCACGACACTGAAGCTTTCTTT.